These 10 T cell receptor beta chains originate from one sample sequenced in a study of CD8+CD57+ T cells in acquired aplastic anemia. The template used for profiling TCR beta VDJ and CDR3 was genomic DNA. From the reads, TCRdb called clonotypes with MiXCR, one entry per CDR3 protein. The table records some 140,000 distinct CDR3 sequences, 52% of them present only once. The sequenced patients had an expansion of CD8+CD57+ cells seen by flow cytometry. The specimen was sorted CD4+, CD8+, or CD8+CD57+ T cells (not recorded which) from PBMCs. Receptors were obtained from a human donor with aplastic anemia.

This clonotype was seen ten or more times. The rearrangement links TRBV6-1 to TRBJ1-5; D is uncertain. The V gene lost 0 bases and the J gene lost 5 bases, with 11 bases spanning the gap. Germline V gene sequence: CDR1 MNHNS, CDR2 SASEGT. The length of the CDR3 is 15 residues. CDR3 sequence reads: CASSEARRKDQPQHF. The CDR3 DNA sequence: TGTGCCAGCAGTGAAGCGCGCAGGAAAGATCAGCCCCAGCATTTT.

The rearrangement links TRBV20-1 to TRBJ2-1; 10 bases are a match to TRBD1. This CDR3 contains 13 residues. J lost 10 bases, V lost 3 bases, and 6 bases had no gene match. CDR1 DFQATT and CDR2 SNEGSKA come from the germline V gene (reference sequence). The CDR3 here is CSARGTGDWEQFF. The CDR3, as DNA: TGCAGTGCTAGGGGGACAGGGGATTGGGAGCAGTTCTTC.

The sample holds many counts of this clonotype. The chain combines TRBV27 with TRBJ1-1; weak D call: TRBD1 (5 bases). Trimming removed 2 bases from V and 0 bases from J, with 7 bases in between. Looked up from germline, CDR1 is MNHEY and CDR2 is SMNVEV (reference sequence). This CDR3 is built from 14 residues. CDR3 in DNA: TGTGCCAGCAGTTTAGGGGGAATGAACACTGAAGCTTTCTTT. Amino acid sequence: CASSLGGMNTEAFF.

In its sample, this clonotype was seen many times. The chain joins TRBV27 to TRBJ1-6; 7 nucleotides match TRBD1. The CDR3 is made up of 14 amino acids. V dropped 6 bases and J dropped 7; count of bases not matched to a gene: 6. In germline, CDR1 is MNHEY, CDR2 SMNVEV (reference sequence). The CDR3 region has the DNA TGTGCCAGCAGCGCCGGGACAGTAAATTCACCCCTCCACTTT. It codes for CASSAGTVNSPLHF.

The rearrangement links TRBV2 to TRBJ2-7; 9 bases fit TRBD2. In germline, CDR1 is SNHLY, CDR2 FYNNEI. The CDR3 totals 14 residues. With 6 bases clipped from V and 4 bases from J, the junction kept 7 bases outside the gene matches. CDR3 in DNA: TGTGCCAGCAGCCGGGGACTAGCTCCGTACGAGCAGTACTTC. This gives the protein CASSRGLAPYEQYF.

This clonotype was counted once. The chain carries TRBV4-1 and TRBJ2-5; maybe TRBD1 (5 bases). The CDR3 has 14 amino acids. Germline V gene lookup returns CDR1 MGHRA and CDR2 YSYEKL. Trimming left V 2 bases short and J 3 bases short, with 10 bases between. The CDR3 loop reads CASSQSDREETQYF. The CDR3 nucleotides are TGCGCCAGCAGCCAATCAGACAGAGAAGAGACCCAGTACTTC.

A remark on this clonotype: A clone one base away is much larger, so this may be a read error. The chain employs TRBV19 and TRBJ2-7, with D tentatively TRBD2 (6 bases). The V and J ends lost 3 bases and 7 bases respectively, with 10 bases between them. CDR1 is LNHDA and CDR2 is SQIVND in the germline V gene (reference sequence). CDR3 length: 12 residues. The CDR3 protein is CASSIRGYEQYF. The DNA of the CDR3 is TGTGCCAGTAGTATTCGGGGGTATGAGCAGTACTTC.

V usage is TRBV2 and J usage is TRBJ2-7; D not resolved. V gave up 3 bases and J gave up 6 bases, with 3 bases separating them. CDR3 length: 10 amino acids. Looked up from germline, CDR1 is SNHLY and CDR2 is FYNNEI. CDR3 in DNA: TGTGCCAGCAGTGATGGCGAGCAGTACTTC. Protein: CASSDGEQYF.

Worth noting for this clonotype: Relative to the germline gene, one junction end is altered; a read error may explain this. The V gene is TRBV6-1, the J gene TRBJ1-2; D perhaps matches TRBD1 (5 bases). The CDR3 is 13 residues long. The germline V gene encodes CDR1 MNHNS and CDR2 SASEGT. Written as DNA, the CDR3 is TGTGCCAGCAGTCCTACATCAGGGTATGGCTACGCCTTC. Its protein is CASSPTSGYGYAF.

This clonotype occurred once. The chain carries TRBV24-1 and TRBJ2-7; TRBD2 is a possible D gene (6 bases). Trimming cost V 4 bases and J 0 bases, with 9 bases left between them. CDR1 and CDR2 (germline): KGHDR, SFDVKD. The CDR3 runs to 14 residues. The CDR3 DNA is TGTGCCACCAGTGAAGCCGGGAGCTCCTACGAGCAGTACTTC. This gives the protein CATSEAGSSYEQYF.